This T cell receptor beta chain is from a study of response to subunit inactivated influenza vaccine (dated by TCRdb to 2016 to 2019). As for the study more broadly: To follow how T cells responded to a trivalent subunit inactivated influenza vaccine, the researchers relied on deep quantitative profiling of the T cell receptor repertoire. Points the paper makes about the study in general: According to the authors, only a limited number of new T cells may be recruited by each seasonal influenza vaccination.

This clonotype was seen ten or more times. What antigen it recognizes has not been identified. Qualities for individual bases were not recorded, and no much larger clone is one base off. The germline V gene provides CDR1 MNHEY and CDR2 SVGEGT. V is pared back by 6 bases and J by 8 bases, with 16 bases lying between the germline termini. The CDR3 runs 13 residues from the cysteine to the phenylalanine. Of all the DNA, just the CDR3 is kept, 39 bases in frame from base 1. Libraries were constructed by RT-PCR. Reads for this sample came from an Illumina HiSeq 2500. Starting from the raw public reads, TCRdb applied fastp trimming at Q25, assembled clones with MiXCR and retained in-frame beta chains. Under each unique CDR3 protein, matching rows form one entry showing the most common genes and DNA. Present in this sample are fewer than 600,000 distinct CDR3 sequences, under 8.5% of which were seen just once. The top ten hold around 12% of the sample.

The sequence derives from a man between 50 and 69 years old who received an inactivated influenza vaccine. Donor details come from another sample of the same person, matched by shared clones. The receptor chain draws on TRBV6-2 or TRBV6-3 and TRBJ1-1, with the D gene too uncertain to name. Sequences were derived from PBMCs from blood, sampled around 25 months after vaccination. This receptor has the CDR3 CASRATLLGEAFF. Here is the DNA: TGTGCCAGCAGAGCGACCCTGCTTGGGGAAGCTTTCTTT.